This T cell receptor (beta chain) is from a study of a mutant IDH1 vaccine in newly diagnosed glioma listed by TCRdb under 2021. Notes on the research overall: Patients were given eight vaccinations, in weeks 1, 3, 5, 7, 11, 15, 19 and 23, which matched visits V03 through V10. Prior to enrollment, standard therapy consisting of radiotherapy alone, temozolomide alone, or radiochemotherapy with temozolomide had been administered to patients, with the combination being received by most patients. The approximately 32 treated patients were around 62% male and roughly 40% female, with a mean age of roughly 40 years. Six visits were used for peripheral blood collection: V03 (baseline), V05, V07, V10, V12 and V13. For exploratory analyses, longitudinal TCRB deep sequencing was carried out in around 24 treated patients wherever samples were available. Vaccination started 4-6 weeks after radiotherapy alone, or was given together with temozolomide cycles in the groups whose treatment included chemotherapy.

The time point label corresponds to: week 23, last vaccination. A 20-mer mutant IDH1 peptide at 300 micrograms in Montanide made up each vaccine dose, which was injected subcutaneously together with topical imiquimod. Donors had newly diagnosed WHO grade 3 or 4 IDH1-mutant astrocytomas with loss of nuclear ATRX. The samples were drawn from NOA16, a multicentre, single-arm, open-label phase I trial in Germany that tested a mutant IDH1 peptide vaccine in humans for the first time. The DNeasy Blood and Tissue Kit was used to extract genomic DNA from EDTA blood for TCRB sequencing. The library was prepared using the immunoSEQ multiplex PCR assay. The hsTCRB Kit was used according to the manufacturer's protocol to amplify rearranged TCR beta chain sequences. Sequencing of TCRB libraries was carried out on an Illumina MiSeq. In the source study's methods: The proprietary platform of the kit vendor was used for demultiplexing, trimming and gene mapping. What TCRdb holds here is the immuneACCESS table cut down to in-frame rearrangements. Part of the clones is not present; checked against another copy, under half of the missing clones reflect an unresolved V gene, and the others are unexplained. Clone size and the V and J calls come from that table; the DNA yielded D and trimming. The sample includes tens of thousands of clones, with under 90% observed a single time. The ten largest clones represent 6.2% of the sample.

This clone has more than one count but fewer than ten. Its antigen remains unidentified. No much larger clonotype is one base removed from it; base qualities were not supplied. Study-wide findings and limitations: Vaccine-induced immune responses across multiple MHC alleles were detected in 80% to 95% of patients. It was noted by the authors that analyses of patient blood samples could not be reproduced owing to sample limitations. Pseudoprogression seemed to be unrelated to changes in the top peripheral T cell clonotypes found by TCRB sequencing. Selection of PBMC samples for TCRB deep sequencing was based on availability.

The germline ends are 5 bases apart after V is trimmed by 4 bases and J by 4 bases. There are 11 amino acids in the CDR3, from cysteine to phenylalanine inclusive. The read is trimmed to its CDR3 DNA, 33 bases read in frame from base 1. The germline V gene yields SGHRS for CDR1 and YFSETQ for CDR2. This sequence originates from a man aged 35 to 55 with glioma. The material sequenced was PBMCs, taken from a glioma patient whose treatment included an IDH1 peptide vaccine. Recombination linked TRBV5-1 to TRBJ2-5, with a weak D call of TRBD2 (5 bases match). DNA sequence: TGCGCCAGCAGCGAGGGAGAGACCCAGTACTTC. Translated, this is CASSEGETQYF.